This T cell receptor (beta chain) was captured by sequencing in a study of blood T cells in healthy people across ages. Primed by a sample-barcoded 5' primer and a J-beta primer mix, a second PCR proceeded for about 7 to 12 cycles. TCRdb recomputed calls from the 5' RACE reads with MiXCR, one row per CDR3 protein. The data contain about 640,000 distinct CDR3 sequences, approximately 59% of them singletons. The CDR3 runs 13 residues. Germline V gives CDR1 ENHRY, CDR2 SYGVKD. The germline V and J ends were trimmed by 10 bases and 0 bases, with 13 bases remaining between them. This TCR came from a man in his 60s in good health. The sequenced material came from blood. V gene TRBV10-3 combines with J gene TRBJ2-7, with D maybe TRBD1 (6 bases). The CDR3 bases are TGTGCCACAAACCGGGACAACTCCTACGAGCAGTACTTC. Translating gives CATNRDNSYEQYF.